The 15 T cell receptor beta chains below come from one sample, sequenced in a study of brain T cells in children with intractable seizures. The assay was immunoSEQ multiplex PCR, and TCRdb's table has in-frame clones only and misses some. Found here are some 20,000 clones, roughly 94% of them singletons; the top ten hold under 6.5%. Sequencing was performed on peripheral blood, taken at surgery. These receptors all come from a boy under 18 with focal cortical dysplasia and intractable seizures.

The chain is built from TRBV2 and TRBJ1-2, with no clear D. There are 14 residues in the CDR3. Trimming left V 6 bases short and J 1 base short, with 12 bases between. CDR1 is SNHLY and CDR2 is FYNNEI in the germline V gene. The CDR3 region is CASRTRRLNYGYTF. CDR3 in DNA: TGTGCCAGCAGGACCCGTAGGCTTAACTATGGCTACACCTTC.

J is TRBJ2-5 and V is TRBV12-3 or TRBV12-4, with D possibly matching TRBD1 (5 bases). The CDR3 loop spans 12 amino acids. Trimming stripped 9 bases from V and 0 bases from J, with 8 bases between. The CDR3 loop is CASADNQETQYF. The CDR3, as DNA: TGTGCCAGTGCGGACAACCAAGAGACCCAGTACTTC.

In this sample, this clone turned up once. The gene calls are TRBV7-8 and TRBJ2-1; 7 bases agree with TRBD2. The CDR3 covers 19 residues. Per germline, CDR1 SGHVS and CDR2 FQNEAQ. V shed 2 bases, J shed 7 bases, and the junction held 20 bases outside the gene matches. In DNA form, the CDR3 reads TGTGCCAGCAGCTTATCAAGGGGAGGGGCGGGAGCTCGTTCGAATGAGCAGTTCTTC. Amino acids: CASSLSRGGAGARSNEQFF. Variable domain in full (rest from reference TRBV7-8 and TRBJ2-1): GAGVSQSPRYKVAKRGQDVALRCDPISGHVSLFWYQQALGQGPEFLTYFQNEAQLDKSGLPSDRFFAERPEGSVSTLKIQRTQQEDSAVYLCASSLSRGGAGARSNEQFFGPGTRLTVL.

The rearrangement joins TRBV12-3 or TRBV12-4 to TRBJ1-3; 9 bases map to TRBD1. The CDR3 has 13 residues. Trimming took 6 bases from V and 11 from J; bases not matched to a gene: 8. The CDR3 loop reads CASRRQGGMPIYF. The CDR3 DNA follows: TGTGCCAGCAGGCGACAGGGGGGTATGCCCATATATTTT.

The V call is TRBV7-9, the J call TRBJ1-4; possible D gene TRBD1, 5 bases. Germline V gives CDR1 SEHNR, CDR2 FQNEAQ (reference sequence). The CDR3 runs 15 residues. V was cut by 0 bases and J by 7 bases, with 12 bases left in between. CDR3 loop: CASSLAPGKTEKLFF. CDR3 DNA: TGTGCCAGCAGCTTAGCCCCAGGGAAGACTGAAAAACTGTTTTTT.

The V gene is TRBV6-5, the J gene TRBJ1-4; D is uncertain. V lost 6 bases and J lost 1, with 9 bases in between. Germline V CDR1 and CDR2: MNHEY, SVGAGI. This CDR3 has 14 amino acids. CDR3 sequence: CASSPGRTNEKLFF. The CDR3 coding sequence is TGTGCCAGCAGCCCAGGACGAACTAATGAAAAACTGTTTTTT.

The V and J genes are TRBV6-4 and TRBJ1-1; 9 nucleotides line up with TRBD1. Germline loops: CDR1 MRHNA, CDR2 SNTAGT. With V trimmed by 4 bases and J by 12 bases, 15 bases remained unmatched. The CDR3 covers 15 residues. The CDR3, as DNA: TGTGCCAGCAGTGCGTTCCGGGACAGGGCTTTCAAGACTTTCTTT. This encodes CASSAFRDRAFKTFF.

V usage is TRBV6-5 and J usage is TRBJ2-7, with 10 bases identical to TRBD1. Germline V lookup: CDR1 MNHEY, CDR2 SVGAGI. CDR3 length: 15 residues. V shed 2 bases, J shed 6 bases, and the junction held 7 bases outside the gene matches. The CDR3 DNA follows: TGTGCCAGCAGTTACCTCGGGACAGGGGCTGGCGAGCAGTACGTC. Residues: CASSYLGTGAGEQYV.

The genes are TRBV18 and TRBJ1-1; D is unresolved. V gave up 5 bases and J gave up 2 bases, with 9 bases separating them. CDR3 length: 13 amino acids. Germline V gene sequence: CDR1 KGHSH, CDR2 LQKENI. CDR3 nucleotides: TGTGCCAGCTCAGGATCGGAAAACACTGAAGCTTTCTTT. Amino acids: CASSGSENTEAFF.

The chain uses TRBV7-9 and TRBJ2-3; D call uncertain. The V gene's germline CDR1 is SEHNR and CDR2 FQNEAQ (reference sequence). Trimming removed 4 bases from V and 8 bases from J, with 19 bases in between. The CDR3 sequence is 15 residues long. The DNA for the CDR3 is TGTGCCAGCAGCTACCCCCCCTTAGACGGCGGTACGCAGTATTTT. Its protein product is CASSYPPLDGGTQYF.

The J gene is TRBJ2-5, the V gene TRBV29-1; TRBD2 matches at 11 bases. The J segment lost 5 bases and the V segment lost 5 bases, leaving 10 bases of the junction unmatched. There are 15 residues in the CDR3. The germline CDR1 and CDR2 sequences are SQVTM and ANQGSEA. The CDR3 nucleotides read TGCAGCGTTCCGTATAGCGGGGGGGTTTCGGAGACCCAGTACTTC. Translating gives CSVPYSGGVSETQYF.

V and J are TRBV2 and TRBJ2-7; 15 nucleotides align to TRBD2. Trimming took 4 bases from V and 7 from J; bases not matched to a gene: 2. The germline V gene encodes CDR1 SNHLY and CDR2 FYNNEI. The CDR3 runs 14 residues. CDR3 DNA: TGTGCCAGCAGTGGGACTAGCGGGAGGGCTGAGCAGTACGTC. Protein: CASSGTSGRAEQYV.

The chain links TRBV12-3 or TRBV12-4 to TRBJ1-6; no firm D call. Trimming took off 3 bases at V and 7 bases at J, with 4 bases between the two ends. The CDR3 loop spans 12 amino acids. The CDR3 sequence is CASSFLNSPLHF. The CDR3 coding sequence is TGTGCCAGCAGTTTCTTAAATTCACCCCTCCACTTT.

The J gene is TRBJ2-7, the V gene TRBV2; D gene ambiguous. The germline V gene has CDR1 SNHLY and CDR2 FYNNEI. V was shortened by 4 bases and J by 6 bases, with 13 bases between the two germline ends. CDR3 length equals 13 residues. As DNA, the CDR3 is TGTGCCAGCAGTGCGGGCAGAGAGATCGAGCAGTACTTC. Its translation is CASSAGREIEQYF.

This sequence joins TRBV25-1 and TRBJ1-4; a possible D gene is TRBD1 (6 bases). The CDR3 has 14 residues. The germline V gene encodes CDR1 MGHDK and CDR2 SYGVNS. V lost 3 bases and J 6 bases, leaving 11 bases between the germline ends. Here the CDR3 reads CASSDGRGHEKLFF. The CDR3 region has the DNA TGTGCCAGCAGTGATGGGCGGGGGCATGAAAAACTGTTTTTT.